This T cell receptor (beta chain) is drawn from a study of shared clonotypes between healthy human individuals. Study-level points and caveats: Sharing of clonotypes among donors was expected to vary with sequencing depth. The authors sampled blood alone, and tissue repertoires likely differ.

It was about 190 ng DNA, about 30,000 T cell genomes, that sorted-subset replicate PCRs used. Measured with immunoSEQ multiplex PCR; TCRdb has only the in-frame clones, and not every one. The table records about 680,000 clones, about 90% of them present only once. Positive CCR7 selection of CD45RO-negative cells yielded the naive CD8 cells, and terminally differentiated effector memory CD45RA+ cells were excluded. Free of recent acute infections or vaccinations, the donors were healthy HIV-negative adults. With respect to this clone: What it binds is unknown.

The CDR3 length is 16 residues. CDR1 is LGHNA and CDR2 is YSLEER in the germline V gene. The trim removed 4 bases at V and 1 base at J, leaving 6 bases unmatched. The chain links TRBV4-3 to TRBJ2-2; TRBD2 aligns across 7 bases. The specimen sequenced was naive CD8+ T cells sorted from blood. This receptor was identified in a man aged 25 to 45 in good health. CDR3 nucleotides: TGCGCCAGCAGCCGAAGACTAGCAGAGAACACCGGGGAGCTGTTTTTT. Translating it yields CASSRRLAENTGELFF.